The 32 T cell receptor beta chains below were found in one sample sequenced in a study of T cell repertoires in cytomegalovirus infection. TCRdb re-derived calls from the reads in MiXCR, one entry per CDR3 protein. The table lists about 330,000 distinct CDR3 sequences, more than 8% of them singletons, with roughly 4% in the top ten. The sample comprised PBMCs. The receptors derive from a human donor in good health (CMV status not recorded). Some clones in this sample may be carry-over from other donors' samples.

This clonotype was recorded at least ten times. The chain is built from TRBV28 and TRBJ1-1, with D possibly matching TRBD1 (5 bases). CDR1 MDHEN and CDR2 SYDVKM come from the germline V gene. The germline V and J ends were trimmed by 2 bases and 8 bases, with 18 bases remaining between them. The CDR3 spans 15 residues. CDR3 sequence reads: CASSLPTIDRAEAFF. CDR3 bases: TGTGCCAGCAGTTTACCCACAATCGACAGAGCGGAAGCTTTCTTT. The complete variable domain, with remaining parts taken from reference TRBV28 and TRBJ1-1, reads DVKVTQSSRYLVKRTGEKVFLECVQDMDHENMFWYRQDPGLGLRLIYFSYDVKMKEKGDIPEGYSVSREKKERFSLILESASTNQTSMYLCASSLPTIDRAEAFFGQGTRLTVV.

V usage is TRBV15 and J usage is TRBJ2-1, with D hard to call. In germline, CDR1 is LNHNV, CDR2 YYDKDF (reference sequence). Deletions cut 0 bases from V and 0 bases from J, with 6 bases between. The CDR3 covers 15 residues. CDR3: CATSRDLPSYNEQFF. CDR3 coding DNA: TGTGCCACCAGCAGAGATCTCCCCTCCTACAATGAGCAGTTCTTC.

The V and J genes are TRBV6-6 and TRBJ1-1; 11 nucleotides agree with TRBD1. The V segment lost 0 bases and the J segment 5 bases; nucleotides outside the gene matches: 5. CDR3 size: 16 residues. CDR1 MNHNY and CDR2 SVGAGI come from the germline V gene (reference sequence). The CDR3 coding sequence is TGTGCCAGCAGTTACTCGAGGGACAGGGGGAAGACTGAAGCTTTCTTT. It specifies CASSYSRDRGKTEAFF.

There are many counts of this clonotype. The chain is built from TRBV12-3 or TRBV12-4 and TRBJ1-1; 7 bases are a match to TRBD1. Germline trimming cut 5 bases from V and 4 bases from J; bases unmatched to any gene: 7. The CDR3 totals 14 residues. CDR3 residues: CASSSTGVGTEAFF. DNA for the CDR3: TGTGCCAGCAGTAGTACAGGGGTGGGCACTGAAGCTTTCTTT.

This clonotype was recorded once. This sequence joins TRBV6-2 or TRBV6-3 and TRBJ2-1, with 10 bases fitting TRBD2. CDR1 and CDR2 from the germline V gene are MNHEY and SVGEGT. The J segment lost 7 bases and the V segment lost 6 bases, leaving 9 bases of the junction unmatched. The CDR3 is 15 amino acids. The DNA for the CDR3 is TGTGCCAGCAGCCTGGGACTAGCGCGTAATAATGAGCAGTTCTTC. The encoded protein is CASSLGLARNNEQFF.

This clonotype was detected ten times or more. The chain is built from TRBV19 and TRBJ2-7, with D possibly matching TRBD1 (6 bases). CDR1 is LNHDA, CDR2 SQIVND, per germline (reference sequence). The CDR3 spans 13 residues. The germline V and J ends were trimmed by 3 bases and 3 bases, with 9 bases remaining between them. DNA for the CDR3: TGTGCCAGTAGTATGGACAGAAACTACGAGCAGTACTTC. Translating gives CASSMDRNYEQYF.

The chain employs TRBV20-1 and TRBJ2-1; 9 bases line up with TRBD2. Germline CDR1 DFQATT, CDR2 SNEGSKA (reference sequence). This CDR3 comprises 16 residues. J lost 4 bases, V lost 1 base, and 8 bases had no gene match. CDR3 loop: CSARGDRREGYNEQFF. In DNA form, the CDR3 reads TGCAGTGCTAGAGGTGATCGGCGGGAGGGATACAATGAGCAGTTCTTC.

This clonotype was seen ten or more times. The chain carries TRBV11-2 and TRBJ2-3; TRBD2 matches at 10 bases. CDR3 length: 17 amino acids. Germline loops: CDR1 SGHAT, CDR2 FQNNGV. V lost 1 base to trimming and J lost 2 bases; unmatched junction nucleotides: 6. Here the CDR3 DNA reads TGTGCCAGCAGCTTAGTACTAGCGGGACCCATCACAGATACGCAGTATTTT. This encodes CASSLVLAGPITDTQYF.

This clonotype came up a few times. The V and J genes are TRBV7-2 and TRBJ2-3; 7 positions match TRBD2. Germline assignment: CDR1 SGHTA and CDR2 FQGNSA. The CDR3 is made up of 17 amino acids. The ends lost 1 base at V and 0 bases at J; junction bases unmatched: 7. Written as DNA, the CDR3 is TGTGCCAGCAGCTTAGACGGGAGGACCTTTAGCACAGATACGCAGTATTTT. Encoded protein: CASSLDGRTFSTDTQYF.

This chain links TRBV20-1 with TRBJ1-3; D is possibly TRBD1 (6 bases). The CDR3 totals 14 residues. The V and J ends lost 6 bases and 7 bases respectively, with 19 bases between them. Per germline, CDR1 DFQATT and CDR2 SNEGSKA (reference sequence). The CDR3 nucleotides read TGCAGTGCCCGAACCCCGGGACAATGGAACACCATATATTTT. Protein sequence: CSARTPGQWNTIYF.

This clonotype was counted many times. The chain carries TRBV7-2 and TRBJ2-5; 7 nucleotides agree with TRBD1. With 0 bases clipped from V and 5 bases from J, the junction kept 12 bases outside the gene matches. The CDR3 covers 17 residues. Germline V gene sequence: CDR1 SGHTA, CDR2 FQGNSA. The CDR3 nucleotides are TGTGCCAGCAGCTTAGCTCCCTTGCTAGGGGGCGCGGAGACCCAGTACTTC. Translated, it gives CASSLAPLLGGAETQYF.

In this sample, this clonotype turned up a few times. The genes are TRBV2 and TRBJ2-7, with a possible D match to TRBD1 (5 bases). V was cut by 4 bases and J by 3 bases, with 16 bases left in between. The CDR3 runs 15 residues. The germline V gene has CDR1 SNHLY and CDR2 FYNNEI. CDR3 protein: CASSADTGKVYEQYF. The CDR3 coding sequence is TGTGCCAGCAGTGCGGACACTGGCAAAGTCTACGAGCAGTACTTC. Full variable domain (rest looked up from reference TRBV2 and TRBJ2-7): EPEVTQTPSHQVTQMGQEVILRCVPISNHLYFYWYRQILGQKVEFLVSFYNNEISEKSEIFDDQFSVERPDGSNFTLKIRSTKLEDSAMYFCASSADTGKVYEQYFGPGTRLTVT.

This clonotype was seen only a few times. This chain links TRBV4-1 with TRBJ1-2; D is undetermined. The V end was cut by 1 base, the J end by 0 bases, with 9 bases between. The germline V gene has CDR1 MGHRA and CDR2 YSYEKL. CDR3 size: 15 residues. The CDR3 protein is CASSQVGVPNYGYTF. The CDR3 DNA reads as TGCGCCAGCAGCCAAGTCGGGGTTCCTAACTATGGCTACACCTTC.

J is TRBJ2-5 and V is TRBV7-8; 9 bases agree with TRBD1. This CDR3 region has 18 residues. CDR1 is SGHVS, CDR2 FQNEAQ, per germline. With 4 bases clipped from V and 4 bases from J, the junction kept 16 bases outside the gene matches. The CDR3 sequence is CASSSDRDRERGRETQYF. In DNA form, the CDR3 reads TGTGCCAGCAGCTCCGACCGGGACAGGGAACGGGGAAGAGAGACCCAGTACTTC.

This clonotype was counted at least ten times. The rearrangement uses TRBV7-9 and TRBJ2-1, with D uncertain. This CDR3 comprises 12 residues. In germline, CDR1 is SEHNR, CDR2 FQNEAQ (reference sequence). V was pared by 2 bases and J by 9 bases, with 8 bases between. The CDR3, as DNA: TGTGCCAGCAGCTTAATAGGAAGTGAGCAGTTCTTC. Translating gives CASSLIGSEQFF.

This clonotype was found many times. V gene TRBV7-2 combines with J gene TRBJ2-7, with 8 bases fitting TRBD2. V dropped 1 base and J dropped 1; count of bases not matched to a gene: 15. Looked up from germline, CDR1 is SGHTA and CDR2 is FQGNSA. The CDR3 spans 19 residues. This chain's CDR3 is CASSLGRREGGVGSYEQYF. The CDR3, as DNA: TGTGCCAGCAGCTTAGGTCGACGGGAGGGGGGGGTTGGGTCCTACGAGCAGTACTTC.

This clonotype occurred many times. This chain links TRBV6-2 or TRBV6-3 with TRBJ1-1, with D uncertain. CDR3 size: 11 residues. Germline CDR1 and CDR2: MNHEY and SVGEGT. Trimming pared 6 bases from V and 5 bases from J, leaving 7 bases between. The CDR3 here is CASSWKTEAFF. In nucleotides, the CDR3 is TGTGCCAGCAGCTGGAAGACTGAAGCTTTCTTT.

This clonotype came up many times. The chain uses TRBV7-8 and TRBJ2-3; D may be TRBD2 (7 bases). Trimming removed 5 bases at V and 4 bases at J, with 13 bases between. The CDR3 length is 14 residues. In germline, CDR1 is SGHVS, CDR2 FQNEAQ. CDR3 DNA: TGTGCCAGCAGCCTGAGGGGGGGACCAGATACGCAGTATTTT. Translating gives CASSLRGGPDTQYF. The full variable domain, rest sourced from reference TRBV7-8 and TRBJ2-3, is GAGVSQSPRYKVAKRGQDVALRCDPISGHVSLFWYQQALGQGPEFLTYFQNEAQLDKSGLPSDRFFAERPEGSVSTLKIQRTQQEDSAVYLCASSLRGGPDTQYFGPGTRLTVL.

In this sample, this clonotype turned up many times. The chain recombines TRBV7-2 with TRBJ2-1, with D uncertain. The CDR3 sequence is 14 residues long. Germline values: CDR1 SGHTA, CDR2 FQGNSA. V was cut by 1 base and J by 4 bases, with 8 bases left in between. Here the CDR3 reads CASSLGSTYNEQFF. The DNA of the CDR3 is TGTGCCAGCAGCTTAGGTTCGACTTACAATGAGCAGTTCTTC.

This clonotype has at least ten counts. The V call is TRBV19, the J call TRBJ2-1, with 9 bases fitting TRBD1. With 4 bases clipped from V and 9 bases from J, the junction kept 1 base outside the gene matches. CDR1 and CDR2 (germline): LNHDA, SQIVND (reference sequence). The CDR3 is made up of 12 amino acids. DNA of the CDR3: TGTGCCAGTAGTAGGGACAGGGTTGAGCAGTTCTTC. Protein sequence: CASSRDRVEQFF. The variable domain in full, with the rest retrieved from reference TRBV19 and TRBJ2-1, is DGGITQSPKYLFRKEGQNVTLSCEQNLNHDAMYWYRQDPGQGLRLIYYSQIVNDFQKGDIAEGYSVSREKKESFPLTVTSAQKNPTAFYLCASSRDRVEQFFGPGTRLTVL.

This clonotype was observed at least ten times. The chain links TRBV6-1 to TRBJ2-5; no clear D gene. V lost 6 bases and J lost 6, with 26 bases in between. The length of the CDR3 is 17 residues. CDR1 is MNHNS, CDR2 SASEGT, per germline. CDR3 DNA: TGTGCCAGCAGCCTGGTATCCGGTGTAGGCTCTGGGAAGACCCAGTACTTC. Translating gives CASSLVSGVGSGKTQYF.

This clonotype was seen more than once but under ten times. It may be a read error: a sequence one base away is much more abundant. V is TRBV7-9 and J is TRBJ2-3, with D maybe TRBD2 (7 bases). The ends were cut back, 5 bases at V and 2 bases at J, with 11 bases in the middle. The germline V gene has CDR1 SEHNR and CDR2 FQNEAQ (reference sequence). The CDR3 loop spans 14 amino acids. CDR3 DNA: TGTGCCAGCAGCGAACGGGGGGCCACAGATACGCAGTATTTT. This codes for CASSERGATDTQYF.

The rearrangement uses TRBV28 and TRBJ1-2; 9 bases map to TRBD1. J was trimmed by 2 bases and V by 6 bases; bases with no gene match: 7. This CDR3 spans 15 amino acids. Per the germline V gene, CDR1 is MDHEN and CDR2 is SYDVKM. The CDR3 DNA reads as TGTGCCAGCAGAAATGGACAGGGGCCAAACTATGGCTACACCTTC. Its protein product is CASRNGQGPNYGYTF.

The chain recombines TRBV11-2 with TRBJ2-5; D call uncertain. This CDR3 spans 14 amino acids. Germline CDR1 SGHAT, CDR2 FQNNGV. V lost 3 bases and J lost 2, with 10 bases in between. CDR3 DNA sequence: TGTGCCAGCAGCTTCGGGTTCTCTCAAGAGACCCAGTACTTC. Translated: CASSFGFSQETQYF.

V gene TRBV29-1 combines with J gene TRBJ1-2; D not resolved. The germline CDR1 and CDR2 sequences are SQVTM and ANQGSEA. The V and J ends lost 7 bases and 0 bases respectively, with 9 bases between them. The CDR3 consists of 12 residues. This CDR3 is CSAVHSNYGYTF. The CDR3 DNA reads TGCAGCGCCGTACACTCTAACTATGGCTACACCTTC.

This clonotype was seen only a few times. The J gene is TRBJ2-3, the V gene TRBV20-1; TRBD1 might be the D (5 bases). The CDR3 is 16 residues long. The germline V gene encodes CDR1 DFQATT and CDR2 SNEGSKA (reference sequence). V was clipped by 1 base and J by 0 bases, with 14 bases between them. Written as DNA, the CDR3 is TGCAGTGCTAGAGGACAGAAACAACGAAGCACAGATACGCAGTATTTT. Residues: CSARGQKQRSTDTQYF.

The genes are TRBV20-1 and TRBJ2-6; D might be TRBD1 (5 bases). Looked up from germline, CDR1 is DFQATT and CDR2 is SNEGSKA (reference sequence). The CDR3 runs to 15 residues. V was trimmed by 4 bases and J by 2 bases, leaving 12 bases between them. The CDR3 reads CSATRGHPGANVLTF. The CDR3 DNA sequence: TGCAGTGCTACACGAGGACACCCTGGGGCCAACGTCCTGACTTTC.

The chain combines TRBV7-2 with TRBJ1-1; no firm D call. The V end lost 5 bases, the J end lost 5 bases, and 15 bases lay between the germline ends. The CDR3 runs to 14 residues. Germline CDR1 SGHTA, CDR2 FQGNSA. The DNA for the CDR3 is TGTGCCAGCAGCGTTCCCGGGATACGGACTGAAGCTTTCTTT. It encodes CASSVPGIRTEAFF.

The chain employs TRBV20-1 and TRBJ2-7, with 9 positions matching TRBD1. The J segment lost 2 bases and the V segment lost 6 bases, leaving 11 bases of the junction unmatched. Germline V gene sequence: CDR1 DFQATT, CDR2 SNEGSKA (reference sequence). CDR3 length equals 15 residues. CDR3 protein: CSASAWDRDPYEQYF. The CDR3 coding sequence is TGCAGTGCCAGTGCGTGGGACAGGGACCCCTACGAGCAGTACTTC.

This clonotype was recorded many times. V usage is TRBV7-6 and J usage is TRBJ1-5; no reliable D call. V lost 7 bases and J lost 2, with 21 bases in between. The CDR3 is 17 amino acids. Germline CDR1 SGHVS, CDR2 FNYEAQ. CDR3 sequence (DNA): TGTGCCAGCACCAACACAGTCAGTGGTCGGGGCAATCAGCCCCAGCATTTT. Its translation: CASTNTVSGRGNQPQHF.

This clonotype has more than one count but fewer than ten. The rearrangement uses TRBV19 and TRBJ1-5; the D is unclear. The length of the CDR3 is 15 residues. Germline lookup yields CDR1 LNHDA and CDR2 SQIVND (reference sequence). CDR3 residues: CASSVGAHSNQPQHF. DNA of the CDR3: TGTGCGAGCTCCGTGGGTGCTCATAGCAATCAGCCCCAGCATTTT.

This clonotype was recorded at least ten times. The chain employs TRBV7-6 and TRBJ2-7; D may be TRBD2 (5 bases). The germline CDR1 and CDR2 sequences are SGHVS and FNYEAQ. This CDR3 is 18 amino acids long. Trimming took 5 bases from V and 1 from J, leaving 24 bases between them. The CDR3 DNA reads TGTGCCAGCAGCCCCACAACGCCTAGCCTTAGCAGATCCTACGAGCAGTACTTC. It specifies CASSPTTPSLSRSYEQYF.